This T cell receptor (beta chain) is from a study of blood T cell repertoires in COVID-19. Germline assignment: CDR1 SNHLY and CDR2 FYNNEI. CDR3 length: 13 residues. V was pared by 7 bases and J by 6 bases, with 13 bases between. The protocol was immunoSEQ multiplex PCR, while the TCRdb copy is restricted to in-frame clones and leaves out a portion. There are more than 150,000 clones in the sample; approximately 82% occur only once, and 9.8% lies in the top ten. Sequencing used peripheral blood. The TCR comes from a woman aged 50 to 60 with acute or convalescent COVID-19. V gene TRBV2 combines with J gene TRBJ2-1; tentative D call: TRBD1 (5 bases). The CDR3 loop is CASTWGRFNEQFF. For the CDR3, the DNA is TGTGCCAGCACCTGGGGCCGTTTCAATGAGCAGTTCTTC.